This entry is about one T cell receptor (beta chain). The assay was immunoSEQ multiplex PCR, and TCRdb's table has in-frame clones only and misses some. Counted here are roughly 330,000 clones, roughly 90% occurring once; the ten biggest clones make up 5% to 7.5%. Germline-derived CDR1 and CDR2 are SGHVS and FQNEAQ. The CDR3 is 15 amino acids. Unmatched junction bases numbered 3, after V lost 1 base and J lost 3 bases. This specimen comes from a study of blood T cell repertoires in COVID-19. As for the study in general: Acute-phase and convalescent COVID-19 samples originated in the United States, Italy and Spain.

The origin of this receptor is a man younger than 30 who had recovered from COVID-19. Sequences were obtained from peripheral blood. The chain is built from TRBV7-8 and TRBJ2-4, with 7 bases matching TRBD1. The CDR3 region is CASSLDRDSKNIQYF. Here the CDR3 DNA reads TGTGCCAGCAGCTTAGACCGGGACAGCAAAAACATTCAGTACTTC.